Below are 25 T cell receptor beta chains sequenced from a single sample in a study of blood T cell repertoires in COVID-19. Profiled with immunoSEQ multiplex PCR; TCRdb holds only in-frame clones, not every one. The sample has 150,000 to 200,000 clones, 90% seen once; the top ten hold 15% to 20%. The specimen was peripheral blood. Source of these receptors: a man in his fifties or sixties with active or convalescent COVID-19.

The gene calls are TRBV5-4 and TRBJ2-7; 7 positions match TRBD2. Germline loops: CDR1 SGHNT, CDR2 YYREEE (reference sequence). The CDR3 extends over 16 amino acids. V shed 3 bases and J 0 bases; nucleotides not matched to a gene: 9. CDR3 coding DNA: TGTGCCAGCAGCTCCTTAGCGGGTGGCACCTCCTACGAGCAGTACTTC. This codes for CASSSLAGGTSYEQYF.

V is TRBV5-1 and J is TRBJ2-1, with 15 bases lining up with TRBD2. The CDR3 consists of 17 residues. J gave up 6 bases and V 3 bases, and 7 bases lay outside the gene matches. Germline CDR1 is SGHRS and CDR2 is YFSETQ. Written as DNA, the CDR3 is TGCGCCAGCAGCTCTTATAGGACTAGCGGGGGGGCCAATGAGCAGTTCTTC. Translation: CASSSYRTSGGANEQFF.

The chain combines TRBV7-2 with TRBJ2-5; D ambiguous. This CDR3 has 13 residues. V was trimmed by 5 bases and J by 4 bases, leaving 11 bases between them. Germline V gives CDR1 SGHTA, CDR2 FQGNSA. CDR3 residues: CASSPPGGETQYF. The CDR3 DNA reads TGTGCCAGCAGCCCCCCAGGTGGAGAGACCCAGTACTTC.

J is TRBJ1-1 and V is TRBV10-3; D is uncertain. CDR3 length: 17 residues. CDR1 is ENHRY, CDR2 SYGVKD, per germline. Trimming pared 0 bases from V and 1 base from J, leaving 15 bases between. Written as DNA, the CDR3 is TGTGCCATCAGTGAGTCTGTCGGTGTCATAAGGAACACTGAAGCTTTCTTT. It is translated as CAISESVGVIRNTEAFF.

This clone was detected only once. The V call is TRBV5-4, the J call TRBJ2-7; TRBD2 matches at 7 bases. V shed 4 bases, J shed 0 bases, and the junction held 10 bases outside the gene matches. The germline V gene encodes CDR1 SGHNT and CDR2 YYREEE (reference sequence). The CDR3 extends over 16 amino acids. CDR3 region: CASSPTSAGVSYEQYF. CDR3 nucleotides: TGTGCCAGCAGCCCTACTTCTGCGGGGGTCTCCTACGAGCAGTACTTC.

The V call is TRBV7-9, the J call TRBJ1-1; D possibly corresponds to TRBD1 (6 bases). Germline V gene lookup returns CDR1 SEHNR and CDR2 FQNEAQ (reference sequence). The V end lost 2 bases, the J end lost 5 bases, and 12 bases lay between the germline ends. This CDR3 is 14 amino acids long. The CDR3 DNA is TGTGCCAGCAGCTTAACAGGGAAGATGACTGAAGCTTTCTTT. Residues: CASSLTGKMTEAFF.

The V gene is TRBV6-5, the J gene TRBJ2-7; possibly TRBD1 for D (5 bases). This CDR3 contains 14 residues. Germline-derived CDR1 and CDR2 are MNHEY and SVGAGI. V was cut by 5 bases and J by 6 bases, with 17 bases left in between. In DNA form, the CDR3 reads TGTGCCAGCAGTCGAGACGGAAGGACAACCGAGCAGTACTTC. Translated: CASSRDGRTTEQYF.

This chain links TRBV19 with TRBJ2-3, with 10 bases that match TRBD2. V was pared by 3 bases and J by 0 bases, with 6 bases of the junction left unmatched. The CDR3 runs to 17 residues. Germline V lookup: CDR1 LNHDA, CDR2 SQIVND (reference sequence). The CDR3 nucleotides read TGTGCCAGTAGTATTCGGGCGACTAGCGGGAGCACAGATACGCAGTATTTT. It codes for CASSIRATSGSTDTQYF.

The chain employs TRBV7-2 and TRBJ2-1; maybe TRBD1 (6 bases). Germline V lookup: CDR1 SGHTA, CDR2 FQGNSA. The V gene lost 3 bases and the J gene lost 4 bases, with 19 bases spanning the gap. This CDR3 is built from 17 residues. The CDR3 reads CASSFYPGQKNYNEQFF. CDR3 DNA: TGTGCCAGCAGCTTTTACCCAGGACAGAAAAATTACAATGAGCAGTTCTTC.

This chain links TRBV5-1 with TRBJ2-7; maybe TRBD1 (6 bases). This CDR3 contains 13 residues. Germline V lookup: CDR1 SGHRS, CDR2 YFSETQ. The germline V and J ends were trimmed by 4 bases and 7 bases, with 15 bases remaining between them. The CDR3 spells CASSTTGRGEQYF. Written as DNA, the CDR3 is TGCGCCAGCAGCACCACAGGGAGAGGGGAGCAGTACTTC.

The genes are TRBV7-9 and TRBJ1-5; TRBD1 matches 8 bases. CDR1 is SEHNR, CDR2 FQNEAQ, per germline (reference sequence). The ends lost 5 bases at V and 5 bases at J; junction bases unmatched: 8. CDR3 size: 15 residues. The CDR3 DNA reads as TGTGCCAGCAGCACCCAGGGGGCTGGGGATCAGCCCCAGCATTTT. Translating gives CASSTQGAGDQPQHF.

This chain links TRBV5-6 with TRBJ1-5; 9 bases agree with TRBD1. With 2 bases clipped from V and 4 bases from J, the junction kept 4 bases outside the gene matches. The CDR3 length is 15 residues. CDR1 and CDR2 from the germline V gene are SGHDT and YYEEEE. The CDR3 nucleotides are TGTGCCAGCAGCTTAACCGGGACAGGGAATCAGCCCCAGCATTTT. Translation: CASSLTGTGNQPQHF.

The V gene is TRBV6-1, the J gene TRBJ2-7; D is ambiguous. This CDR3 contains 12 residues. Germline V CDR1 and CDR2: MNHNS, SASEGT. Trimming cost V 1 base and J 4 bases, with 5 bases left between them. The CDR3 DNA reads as TGTGCCAGCAGTGAAGGCGGATACGAGCAGTACTTC. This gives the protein CASSEGGYEQYF.

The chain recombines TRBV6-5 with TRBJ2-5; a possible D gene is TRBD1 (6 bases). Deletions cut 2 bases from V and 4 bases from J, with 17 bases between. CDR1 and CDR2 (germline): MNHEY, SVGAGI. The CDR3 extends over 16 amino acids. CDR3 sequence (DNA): TGTGCCAGCAGTTACCTGGGGGCGCTCTTCGGAGAGACCCAGTACTTC. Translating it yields CASSYLGALFGETQYF.

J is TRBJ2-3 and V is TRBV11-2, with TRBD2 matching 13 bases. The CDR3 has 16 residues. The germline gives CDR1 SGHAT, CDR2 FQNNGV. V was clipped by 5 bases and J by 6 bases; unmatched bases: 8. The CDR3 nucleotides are TGTGCCAGCAGCAAAGGACTAGCGGGAGTCGACGATACGCAGTATTTT. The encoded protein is CASSKGLAGVDDTQYF.

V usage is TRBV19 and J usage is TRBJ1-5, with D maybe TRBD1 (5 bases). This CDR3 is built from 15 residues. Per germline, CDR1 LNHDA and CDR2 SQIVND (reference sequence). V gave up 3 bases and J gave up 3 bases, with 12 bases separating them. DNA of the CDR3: TGTGCCAGTAGTATGGGGCAGGTTTACAATCAGCCCCAGCATTTT. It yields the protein CASSMGQVYNQPQHF.

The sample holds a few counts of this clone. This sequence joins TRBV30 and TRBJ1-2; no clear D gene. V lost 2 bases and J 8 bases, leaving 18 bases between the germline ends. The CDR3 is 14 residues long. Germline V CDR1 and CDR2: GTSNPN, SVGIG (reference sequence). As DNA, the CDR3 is TGTGCCTGGAGTACCGGGGTAGGACTCTTAGGCTACACCTTC. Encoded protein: CAWSTGVGLLGYTF.

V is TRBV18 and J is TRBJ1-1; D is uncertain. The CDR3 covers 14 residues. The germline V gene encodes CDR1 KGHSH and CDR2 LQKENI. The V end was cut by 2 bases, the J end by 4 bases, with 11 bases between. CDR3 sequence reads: CASSPTTQTTEAFF. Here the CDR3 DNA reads TGTGCCAGCTCACCAACGACACAAACCACTGAAGCTTTCTTT.

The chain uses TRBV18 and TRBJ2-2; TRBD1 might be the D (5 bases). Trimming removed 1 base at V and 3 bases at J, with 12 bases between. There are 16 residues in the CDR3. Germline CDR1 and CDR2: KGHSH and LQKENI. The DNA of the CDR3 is TGTGCCAGCTCACCACAACAGGAGCTTTACACCGGGGAGCTGTTTTTT. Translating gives CASSPQQELYTGELFF.

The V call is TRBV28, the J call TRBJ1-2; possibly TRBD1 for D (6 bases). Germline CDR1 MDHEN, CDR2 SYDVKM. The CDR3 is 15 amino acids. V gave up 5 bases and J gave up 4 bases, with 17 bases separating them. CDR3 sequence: CASSLIPPQGYGYTF. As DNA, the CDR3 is TGTGCCAGCAGTCTTATCCCCCCACAGGGCTATGGCTACACCTTC.

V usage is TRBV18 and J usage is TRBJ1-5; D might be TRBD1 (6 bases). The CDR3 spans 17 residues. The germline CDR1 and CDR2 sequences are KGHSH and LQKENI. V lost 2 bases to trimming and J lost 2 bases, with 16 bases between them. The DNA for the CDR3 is TGTGCCAGCTCACCAGCCTCGGGAGGGGGAGGCAATCAGCCCCAGCATTTT. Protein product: CASSPASGGGGNQPQHF.

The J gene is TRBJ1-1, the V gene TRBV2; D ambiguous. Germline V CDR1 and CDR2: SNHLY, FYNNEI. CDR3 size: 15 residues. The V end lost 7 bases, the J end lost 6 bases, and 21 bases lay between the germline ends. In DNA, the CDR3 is TGTGCCAGCAAACCGTGGGAGGGTGGAGGGTCTGAAGCTTTCTTT. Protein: CASKPWEGGGSEAFF.

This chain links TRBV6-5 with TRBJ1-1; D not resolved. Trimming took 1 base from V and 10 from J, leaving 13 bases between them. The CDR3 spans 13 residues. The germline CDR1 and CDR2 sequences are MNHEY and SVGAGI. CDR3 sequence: CASSYLEESVAFF. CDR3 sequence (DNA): TGTGCCAGCAGTTACTTAGAGGAATCGGTAGCTTTCTTT.

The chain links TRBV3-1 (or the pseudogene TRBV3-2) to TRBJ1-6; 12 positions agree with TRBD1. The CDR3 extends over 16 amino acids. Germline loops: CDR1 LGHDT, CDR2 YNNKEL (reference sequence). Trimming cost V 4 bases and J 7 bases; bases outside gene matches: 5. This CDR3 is CASSPGQGAWNSPLHF. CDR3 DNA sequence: TGTGCCAGCAGCCCGGGACAGGGGGCTTGGAATTCACCCCTCCACTTT.

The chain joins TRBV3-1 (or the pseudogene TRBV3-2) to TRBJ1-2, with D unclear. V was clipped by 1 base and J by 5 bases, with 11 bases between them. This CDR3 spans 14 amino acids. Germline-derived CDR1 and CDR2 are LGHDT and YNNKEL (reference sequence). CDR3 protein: CASSQGEDYYGYTF. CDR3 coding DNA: TGTGCCAGCAGCCAAGGCGAAGACTATTATGGCTACACCTTC.